This T cell receptor (beta chain) derives from a study of response to subunit inactivated influenza vaccine. This CDR3 comprises 13 residues. The V and J ends lost 1 base and 7 bases respectively, with 8 bases between them. The germline gives CDR1 MNHEY, CDR2 SVGEGT. This clonotype was recorded only once. The antigen remains undetermined. TCRdb reprocessed the RT-PCR reads via MiXCR and lists one record per CDR3 protein. The data show around 520,000 distinct CDR3 sequences, 25% seen once. Notes on the study in general: Researchers suggested that each seasonal influenza vaccination recruits few new T cells.

The sequence was obtained from a man in his forties or fifties who received an inactivated influenza vaccine. The sample in question was CD4+ T cells sorted from PBMCs, obtained more than 4 days after vaccination. The chain recombines TRBV6-2 or TRBV6-3 with TRBJ1-5, with D unclear. CDR3 sequence reads: CASSYFGRQPQHF. DNA for the CDR3: TGTGCCAGCAGTTACTTCGGAAGACAGCCCCAGCATTTT.